One and the same sample provided the 16 T cell receptor beta chains below, sequenced in a study of shared clonotypes between healthy human individuals. Sequenced by immunoSEQ multiplex PCR; TCRdb stores in-frame clones only, minus some. The table includes some 500,000 clones, approximately 94% detected once. The sequenced sample was naive CD4+ T cells sorted from blood. Stated subset: CD45RA+ positively selected. These receptors all stem from a woman in her thirties in good health.

A note on this clone: Compared with germline, one end of the junction differs, possibly owing to a read error. The chain uses TRBV6-1 and TRBJ2-3; TRBD2 matches 11 bases. Germline values: CDR1 MNHNS, CDR2 SASEGT. This CDR3 spans 14 amino acids. CDR3 loop: CTSRLAGGGDTQYF. The CDR3 DNA reads as TGTACCAGCAGGCTAGCGGGAGGAGGGGATACGCAGTATTTT.

The chain couples TRBV28 to TRBJ2-7; the D gene could be TRBD1 or TRBD2 (5 bases each). Trimming took 6 bases from V and 2 from J, leaving 14 bases between them. Germline values: CDR1 MDHEN, CDR2 SYDVKM. The length of the CDR3 is 14 residues. CDR3 coding DNA: TGTGCCAGCAGATCGGGACCCGGTACCTACGAGCAGTACTTC. Protein sequence: CASRSGPGTYEQYF.

This chain connects TRBV18 to TRBJ1-5, with 9 bases matching TRBD1. CDR1 is KGHSH and CDR2 is LQKENI in the germline V gene. The CDR3 consists of 15 residues. After removal of 4 bases from V and 6 bases from J, the junction contained 7 bases not matched to a gene. The CDR3 DNA sequence: TGTGCCAGCTCACGAGCGGACAGGGGAAGTCAGCCCCAGCATTTT. This codes for CASSRADRGSQPQHF. Filled out from reference TRBV18 and TRBJ1-5, the complete variable domain reads NAGVMQNPRHLVRRRGQEARLRCSPMKGHSHVYWYRQLPEEGLKFMVYLQKENIIDESGMPKERFSAEFPKEGPSILRIQQVVRGDSAAYFCASSRADRGSQPQHFGDGTRLSIL.

The chain carries TRBV9 and TRBJ1-1, with TRBD1 matching 10 bases. From germline, CDR1 is SGDLS and CDR2 YYNGEE. The CDR3 sequence is 15 residues long. V was clipped by 0 bases and J by 5 bases; unmatched bases: 4. In DNA form, the CDR3 reads TGTGCCAGCAGCGTAGAGTGGACAGGGGGAACTGAAGCTTTCTTT. Translating it yields CASSVEWTGGTEAFF.

This sequence joins TRBV18 and TRBJ1-1; maybe TRBD1 (5 bases). CDR3 length equals 13 residues. Germline CDR1 KGHSH, CDR2 LQKENI. Between the trimmed V and J ends, which lost 4 bases and 8 bases, there was a span of 14 bases. CDR3 DNA: TGTGCCAGCTCACAACTGGGAGGGGCCGAAGCTTTCTTT. It codes for CASSQLGGAEAFF.

The chain combines TRBV5-1 with TRBJ2-7; 9 bases align to TRBD1. Germline CDR1 is SGHRS and CDR2 is YFSETQ. The V gene end was trimmed by 4 bases and the J gene end by 3 bases; junction bases not matched to a gene: 11. CDR3 length: 16 amino acids. CDR3 sequence: CASSPGRDRVIYEQYF. CDR3 coding DNA: TGCGCCAGCAGCCCCGGCCGGGACAGGGTGATCTACGAGCAGTACTTC.

The chain joins TRBV19 to TRBJ2-1; TRBD2 matches 12 bases. CDR1 LNHDA and CDR2 SQIVND come from the germline V gene (reference sequence). This CDR3 has 16 residues. V lost 6 bases and J lost 4; bases outside the gene matches: 7. The CDR3 nucleotides are TGTGCCAGTAGCCGCGGACTAGCGGGACTTTACAATGAGCAGTTCTTC. Amino acid sequence: CASSRGLAGLYNEQFF.

The V call is TRBV5-6, the J call TRBJ2-5; no clear D gene. The DNA end favors TRBJ2-7, so the J call may be wrong. The CDR3 sequence is 14 residues long. Germline V CDR1 and CDR2: SGHDT, YYEEEE. The CDR3 nucleotides read TGTGCCAGCAGCTTTAGGTGGCAGAGCTACGAGCAGTACTTC. Translation gives CASSFRWQSYEQYF.

This clone was picked up one time. The chain carries TRBV30 and TRBJ1-1; D gene uncertain. CDR3 length: 12 amino acids. Germline CDR1 reads GTSNPN; CDR2 reads SVGIG (reference sequence). With 0 bases removed from V and 7 bases from J, the gap between germline ends came to 9 bases. CDR3 residues: CAWSVLGSEAFF. The CDR3 DNA reads as TGTGCCTGGAGTGTATTAGGCAGTGAAGCTTTCTTT.

About this clone itself: This same CDR3 is encoded by further DNA sequences in the sample. The rearrangement links TRBV6-1 to TRBJ2-7; no firm D call. Trimming stripped 2 bases from V and 3 bases from J, with 5 bases between. This CDR3 region has 12 residues. Germline CDR1 reads MNHNS; CDR2 reads SASEGT. The DNA for the CDR3 is TGTGCCAGCAGTGAACGAGGCTACGAGCAGTACTTC. It specifies CASSERGYEQYF.

With regard to this clone: This sample includes further DNA sequences coding for the same CDR3. The CDR3 bases are TGTGCCAGCTCACCAACAGGGGAAGAGACCCAGTACTTC. This codes for CASSPTGEETQYF. The chain uses TRBV18 and TRBJ2-5; 7 positions agree with TRBD1. Germline V gene sequence: CDR1 KGHSH, CDR2 LQKENI. The CDR3 is made up of 13 amino acids. V lost 2 bases to trimming and J lost 3 bases; unmatched junction nucleotides: 0.

CDR3 region: CASSESKTRNTEAFF. The CDR3, as DNA: TGTGCCAGCAGTGAATCTAAAACTAGGAACACTGAAGCTTTCTTT. This sequence joins TRBV6-1 and TRBJ1-1; D is uncertain. Trimming took off 2 bases at V and 1 base at J, with 11 bases between the two ends. Germline V gene data show CDR1 as MNHNS and CDR2 as SASEGT. This CDR3 has 15 residues.

This chain links TRBV10-3 with TRBJ2-1, with D possibly TRBD2 on 6 matching bases. V lost 2 bases to trimming and J lost 10 bases, with 12 bases between them. The germline gives CDR1 ENHRY, CDR2 SYGVKD. The CDR3 consists of 13 residues. The CDR3 nucleotides are TGTGCCATCAGTGAGAGGGGCGGGACCGAGCAGTTCTTC. Protein product: CAISERGGTEQFF.

The V gene is TRBV6-5, the J gene TRBJ2-7, with D possibly being TRBD2 (6 bases). V lost 0 bases to trimming and J lost 9 bases, with 15 bases between them. Germline V gene sequence: CDR1 MNHEY, CDR2 SVGAGI. CDR3 length: 14 residues. For the CDR3, the DNA is TGTGCCAGCAGTTACTCGAAGGGACTCGGGGGGCAGTACTTC. It codes for CASSYSKGLGGQYF.

With respect to this clone: An end of the junction differs from the germline gene, which may be a read error. The sample contains more than one DNA sequence encoding this CDR3. This rearrangement joins TRBV11-2 to TRBJ1-2; D not resolved. CDR3 size: 11 residues. The germline CDR1 and CDR2 sequences are SGHAT and FQNNGV. CDR3: CASSLDYGYTF. CDR3 DNA sequence: TGTGCCAGCAGCCTAGACTATGGCTACACCTTC.

This clone was recorded a few times. V gene TRBV14 combines with J gene TRBJ2-2; D unresolved. V dropped 1 base and J dropped 1 base, with 7 bases sitting between them. Germline V lookup: CDR1 SGHDN, CDR2 FVKESK. There are 15 residues in the CDR3. The CDR3 sequence is CASSQGLMNTGELFF. The CDR3 DNA reads as TGTGCCAGCAGCCAAGGGCTCATGAACACCGGGGAGCTGTTTTTT.